This TCR beta chain was profiled in a study of brain T cells in children with intractable seizures. This clone counts as medium-sized. The CDR3 covers 14 residues. The germline V gene has CDR1 SEHNR and CDR2 FQNEAQ (reference sequence). V was pared by 8 bases and J by 5 bases, with 19 bases between. Using immunoSEQ multiplex PCR, the repertoire was profiled, and TCRdb retains in-frame clones only, with some absent. The table shows tens of thousands of clones, with around nine tenths occurring only once. This rearrangement joins TRBV7-9 to TRBJ2-7; D perhaps matches TRBD1 (6 bases). The specimen was peripheral blood, collected at surgery. The TCR comes from a girl aged 2 to 9 with Rasmussen encephalitis and intractable seizures. CDR3 loop: CASQGNQGFDEQYF. In DNA, the CDR3 is TGTGCCAGCCAAGGCAACCAGGGGTTCGACGAGCAGTACTTC.